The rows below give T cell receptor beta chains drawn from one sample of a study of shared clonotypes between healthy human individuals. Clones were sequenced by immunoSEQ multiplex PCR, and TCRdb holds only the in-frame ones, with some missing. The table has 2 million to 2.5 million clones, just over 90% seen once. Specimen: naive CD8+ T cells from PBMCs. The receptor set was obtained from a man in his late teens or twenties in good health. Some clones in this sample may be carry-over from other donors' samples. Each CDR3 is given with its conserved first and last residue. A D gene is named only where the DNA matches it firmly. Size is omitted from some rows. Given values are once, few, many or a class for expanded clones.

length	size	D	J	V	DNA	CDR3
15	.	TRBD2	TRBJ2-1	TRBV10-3	TGTGCCATCAGGATTGAGACTAGCGGGATCAATGAGCAGTTCTTC	CAIRIETSGINEQFF
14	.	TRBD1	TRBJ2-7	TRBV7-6	TGTGCCAGCAGCAACCGGGACAGGGTTTACGAGCAGTACTTC	CASSNRDRVYEQYF
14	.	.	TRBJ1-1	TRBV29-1	TGCAGCGTTTTGCAGGGTGGTGAGTACACTGAAGCTTTCTTT	CSVLQGGEYTEAFF
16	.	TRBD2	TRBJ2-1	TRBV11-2	TGTGCCAGCAGCTCCCGGACTAGCGGAGGTACAAGGGAGCAGTTCTTC	CASSSRTSGGTREQFF
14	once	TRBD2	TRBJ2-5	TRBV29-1	TGCAGCGTTTTGGGACTAGCGGGTCCGTGGGCCCAGTACTTC	CSVLGLAGPWAQYF
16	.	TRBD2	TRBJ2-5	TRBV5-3	TGTGCCAGAAGCTTAGCCCGGGGGGGCAGCCCAGAGACCCAGTACTTC	CARSLARGGSPETQYF
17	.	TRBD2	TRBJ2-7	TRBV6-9	TGTGCCGGGGACCCTAAAGCGGGGGCCTTTACTTCCTACGAGCAGTACTTC	CAGDPKAGAFTSYEQYF
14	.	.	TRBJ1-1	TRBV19	TGTGCCAGTAGTGGGATTAGCCTGAACACTGAAGCTTTCTTT	CASSGISLNTEAFF
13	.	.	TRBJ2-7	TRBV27	TGTGCCAGCAGTTTAGCCCCTGCCAGGGAGCAGTACTTC	CASSLAPAREQYF
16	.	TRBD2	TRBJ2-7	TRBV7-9	TGTGCCAGCACCGGGACTAGCGGGGCGACTCCCTACGAGCAGTACTTC	CASTGTSGATPYEQYF
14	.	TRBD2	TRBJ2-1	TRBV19	TGTGCCAGTAGTATGAGCGGGATGACGGATGAGCAGTTCTTC	CASSMSGMTDEQFF
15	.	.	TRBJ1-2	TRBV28	TGTGCCAGCAGCGTATCCCGGGAAGGAGACTATGGCTACACCTTC	CASSVSREGDYGYTF
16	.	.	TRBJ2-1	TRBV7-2	TGTGCCAGCAGCGCCTGGACGCTAAGCTCCTACAATGAGCAGTTCTTC	CASSAWTLSSYNEQFF
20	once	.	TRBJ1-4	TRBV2	TGTGCCAGCAGTGAAGGGACCGCTAATTCCCCCCTTACAACTAATGAAAAACTGTTTTTT	CASSEGTANSPLTTNEKLFF
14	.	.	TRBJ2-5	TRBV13	TGTGCCAGCAGCTTAGGCGTCAGCAAAGAGACCCAGTACTTC	CASSLGVSKETQYF
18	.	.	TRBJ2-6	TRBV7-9	TGTGCCAGCAGCTTAAACGGTGTTGGGGCTGGTGGGGCCAACGTCCTGACTTTC	CASSLNGVGAGGANVLTF
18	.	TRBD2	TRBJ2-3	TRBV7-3	TGTGCCAGCAGCTCCCAAGAAGCGAGCGGGAGGGCCGCAGATACGCAGTATTTT	CASSSQEASGRAADTQYF
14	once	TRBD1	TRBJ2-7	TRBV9	TGTGCCAGCACAGAGACAGGGAGCTCCTACGAGCAGTACTTC	CASTETGSSYEQYF
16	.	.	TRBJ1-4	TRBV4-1	TGCGCCAGCAGCCAAGTCCATGCAGTAGTTGGTGAAAAACTGTTTTTT	CASSQVHAVVGEKLFF
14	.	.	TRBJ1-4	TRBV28	TGTGCCAGCAGTGCGCGGGACAAGGATGAAAAACTGTTTTTT	CASSARDKDEKLFF
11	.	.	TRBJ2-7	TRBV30	TGTGCCTGGAGATTACCCTACGAGCAGTACTTC	CAWRLPYEQYF
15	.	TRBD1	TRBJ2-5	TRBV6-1	TGTGCCAGCAGTGAATTTCTGCAGGGGGCTATACCCCAGTACTTC	CASSEFLQGAIPQYF
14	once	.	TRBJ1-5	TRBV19	TGTGCCAGCAGGACAGCTTATAGCAATCAGCCCCAGCATTTT	CASRTAYSNQPQHF
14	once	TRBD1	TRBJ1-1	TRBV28	TGTGCCAGCAGTCCACGGGACAGTAGGACTGAAGCTTTCTTT	CASSPRDSRTEAFF
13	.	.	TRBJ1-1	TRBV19	TGTGCCAGGAGGACAGCCGTGAACACTGAAGCTTTCTTT	CARRTAVNTEAFF
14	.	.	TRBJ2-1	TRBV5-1	TGCGCCAGCACGACTGGGGCCTCCTATAATGAGCAGTTCTTC	CASTTGASYNEQFF
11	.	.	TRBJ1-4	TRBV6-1	TGTGCCAGCAGTCAGGGGGAAAAACTGTTTTTT	CASSQGEKLFF
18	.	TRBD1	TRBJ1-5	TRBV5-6	TGTGCCAGCAGCCGTGCTACCCCGGGACAGTATTATAATCAGCCCCAGCATTTT	CASSRATPGQYYNQPQHF